Presented here are 31 T cell receptor beta chains from one specimen sequenced in a study of T cell repertoires in ileal Crohn's disease. The sample's time point: proximal margin of the surgical specimen (macroscopically non-inflamed). The data were produced by immunoSEQ multiplex PCR, yet TCRdb's version contains in-frame clones alone and is incomplete. The table has a few thousand clones, 70% to 80% seen once. Sequencing was done on a sample of ileal tissue. The receptors come from an adult with Crohn's disease.

V gene TRBV12-5 combines with J gene TRBJ2-1; D remains ambiguous. V lost 7 bases and J lost 1, with 8 bases in between. Per germline, CDR1 LGHNT and CDR2 FRNRAP. The CDR3 contains 13 residues. The CDR3 DNA is TGTGCTAGTGCCCTCCTTTCCTACAATGAGCAGTTCTTC. It yields the protein CASALLSYNEQFF.

The CDR3 reads CASSSWAYQGSYEQYF. The CDR3 coding sequence is TGTGCCAGCAGCTCGTGGGCGTATCAAGGGTCCTACGAGCAGTACTTC. This sequence joins TRBV4-2 and TRBJ2-7; D gene uncertain. CDR3 length equals 16 residues. CDR1 and CDR2 (germline): LGHNA, YNFKEQ. V was trimmed by 5 bases and J by 1 base, leaving 18 bases between them.

This clone occurred a few times. This chain uses TRBV29-1 with TRBJ1-5, with 7 bases lining up with TRBD1. Germline V gene data show CDR1 as SQVTM and CDR2 as ANQGSEA. J was trimmed by 4 bases and V by 6 bases; bases with no gene match: 9. The CDR3 is 14 amino acids. CDR3: CSVGDRDGNQPQHF. CDR3 DNA sequence: TGCAGCGTCGGAGACAGGGATGGGAATCAGCCCCAGCATTTT.

The chain uses TRBV2 and TRBJ1-1; possible D gene TRBD1, 6 bases. The germline CDR1 and CDR2 sequences are SNHLY and FYNNEI. Trimming stripped 4 bases from V and 7 bases from J, with 13 bases between. This CDR3 is built from 13 residues. The CDR3 loop is CASSGGPDSEAFF. The CDR3 DNA reads as TGTGCCAGCAGTGGGGGGCCCGACAGTGAAGCTTTCTTT.

This clone was counted a single time. CDR3 loop: CASSRLSGLDTQYF. The CDR3 DNA reads as TGTGCCAGCAGCCGACTGTCGGGGTTGGATACGCAGTATTTT. The chain has TRBV7-3 and TRBJ2-3, with D maybe TRBD2 (5 bases). The ends were cut back, 5 bases at V and 6 bases at J, with 15 bases in the middle. CDR1 is SGHTA and CDR2 is FQGTGA in the germline V gene. The CDR3 has 14 residues.

The chain employs TRBV27 and TRBJ1-1, with D possibly being TRBD1 (5 bases). The CDR3 spans 14 residues. Trimming took 6 bases from V and 5 from J, leaving 16 bases between them. The germline V gene has CDR1 MNHEY and CDR2 SMNVEV (reference sequence). This CDR3 is CASSSRGGETEAFF. The CDR3 DNA follows: TGTGCCAGCAGCTCAAGGGGAGGGGAAACTGAAGCTTTCTTT.

The gene calls are TRBV27 and TRBJ1-1; no clear D gene. The CDR3 runs 13 residues. CDR1 is MNHEY, CDR2 SMNVEV, per germline (reference sequence). The V end was cut by 3 bases, the J end by 2 bases, with 7 bases between. The CDR3, as DNA: TGTGCCAGCAGTTTTTCTCACAACACTGAAGCTTTCTTT. Translated: CASSFSHNTEAFF.

The chain is built from TRBV10-3 and TRBJ1-1; TRBD1 might be the D (5 bases). CDR3 length equals 13 residues. Between the trimmed V and J ends, which lost 3 bases and 0 bases, there was a span of 5 bases. Germline V gene data show CDR1 as ENHRY and CDR2 as SYGVKD. The CDR3 nucleotides are TGTGCCATCAGTGAACAGGTGAACACTGAAGCTTTCTTT. As protein: CAISEQVNTEAFF.

The V and J genes are TRBV28 and TRBJ1-2, with D unclear. This CDR3 has 13 residues. Germline loops: CDR1 MDHEN, CDR2 SYDVKM. The V end was cut by 3 bases, the J end by 0 bases, with 5 bases between. CDR3: CASSFSSNYGYTF. CDR3 DNA sequence: TGTGCCAGCAGTTTCAGTTCTAACTATGGCTACACCTTC.

The rearrangement links TRBV6-6 to TRBJ1-6, with TRBD1 identical over 9 bases. The CDR3 sequence is 15 residues long. V shed 6 bases, J shed 8 bases, and the junction held 8 bases outside the gene matches. CDR1 is MNHNY, CDR2 SVGAGI, per germline (reference sequence). The CDR3, as DNA: TGTGCCAGCAGGTCCCGGGACAGGGAACATTCACCCCTCCACTTT. This encodes CASRSRDREHSPLHF.

The chain recombines TRBV27 with TRBJ1-4; no firm D call. Germline V CDR1 and CDR2: MNHEY, SMNVEV (reference sequence). This CDR3 contains 13 residues. The ends were cut back, 6 bases at V and 8 bases at J, with 13 bases in the middle. The CDR3 loop is CASSKRVGEKLFF. The DNA for the CDR3 is TGTGCCAGCAGCAAAAGGGTCGGAGAAAAACTGTTTTTT.

The rearrangement joins TRBV9 to TRBJ1-5, with TRBD1 identical over 12 bases. The length of the CDR3 is 19 residues. J was trimmed by 5 bases and V by 4 bases; bases with no gene match: 16. Germline V gives CDR1 SGDLS, CDR2 YYNGEE. CDR3 sequence (DNA): TGTGCCAGCAGCCCAGAAGCGGTCCGGGACAGGGGGCATGATCAGCCCCAGCATTTT. It specifies CASSPEAVRDRGHDQPQHF. Supplemented by reference TRBV9 and TRBJ1-5, the full variable domain reads DSGVTQTPKHLITATGQRVTLRCSPRSGDLSVYWYQQSLDQGLQFLIQYYNGEERAKGNILERFSAQQFPDLHSELNLSSLELGDSALYFCASSPEAVRDRGHDQPQHFGDGTRLSIL.

This clone was seen a single time. The gene calls are TRBV7-9 and TRBJ1-4; 7 bases are shared with TRBD1. This CDR3 comprises 16 residues. The V gene end was trimmed by 2 bases and the J gene end by 0 bases; junction bases not matched to a gene: 3. Germline-derived CDR1 and CDR2 are SEHNR and FQNEAQ (reference sequence). CDR3 coding DNA: TGTGCCAGCAGCTTACAGGGGGAGACAACTAATGAAAAACTGTTTTTT. Translation: CASSLQGETTNEKLFF.

The V gene is TRBV5-4, the J gene TRBJ2-2; D is possibly TRBD1 or TRBD2 (6 bases each). CDR3 length equals 20 residues. Trimming took off 3 bases at V and 5 bases at J, with 29 bases between the two ends. CDR1 and CDR2 (germline): SGHNT, YYREEE (reference sequence). The CDR3 here is CASSSKERPKEGHYTGELFF. CDR3 in DNA: TGTGCCAGCAGCTCAAAGGAAAGGCCAAAGGAGGGACACTATACCGGGGAGCTGTTTTTT.

The chain recombines TRBV4-1 with TRBJ2-2, with 8 bases fitting TRBD1. Germline V gene lookup returns CDR1 MGHRA and CDR2 YSYEKL. J was trimmed by 1 base and V by 5 bases; bases with no gene match: 6. This CDR3 spans 16 amino acids. The CDR3 spells CASSAGQGMNTGELFF. The CDR3 bases are TGCGCCAGCAGCGCAGGACAGGGCATGAACACCGGGGAGCTGTTTTTT.

The V call is TRBV12-2, the J call TRBJ2-1; the table's D call, TRBD1, has no DNA check behind it. TRBV12-2 is designated a pseudogene. The length of the CDR3 is 17 residues. CDR3 loop: CASRPRQGAISYNEQFF. The CDR3 DNA follows: TGTGCAAGTCGCCCCCGACAGGGGGCAATTTCCTACAATGAGCAGTTCTTC.

In its sample, this clone ranks as medium-sized. This chain uses TRBV4-2 with TRBJ2-1; 10 bases are a match to TRBD2. The germline CDR1 and CDR2 sequences are LGHNA and YNFKEQ. V lost 3 bases and J lost 4; bases outside the gene matches: 9. The CDR3 length is 17 residues. Here the CDR3 DNA reads TGTGCCAGCAGCCAGGGGACACTAGCGGGGTCTTACAATGAGCAGTTCTTC. This gives the protein CASSQGTLAGSYNEQFF.

The rearrangement joins TRBV6-1 to TRBJ1-5; the D gene is possibly TRBD1 (5 bases). The V end lost 8 bases, the J end lost 0 bases, and 14 bases lay between the germline ends. The germline gives CDR1 MNHNS, CDR2 SASEGT. This CDR3 is built from 15 residues. CDR3 DNA: TGTGCCAGCTGCCCGACAGCTTATAGCAATCAGCCCCAGCATTTT. It encodes CASCPTAYSNQPQHF.

This chain links TRBV6-9 with TRBJ2-1; 13 bases agree with TRBD2. The CDR3 runs 15 residues. V trimming: 3 bases; J trimming: 5 bases; junction bases outside the gene matches: 1. Germline V gene sequence: CDR1 MNHGY, CDR2 SVAAGI. The CDR3 sequence: CASSYGTSGDNEQFF. In nucleotides, the CDR3 is TGTGCCAGCAGTTACGGGACTAGCGGGGACAATGAGCAGTTCTTC.

DNA of the CDR3: TGTGCCATCAGTCCAACAGGGGGCGCAAGTGGCTACACCTTC. Amino acid sequence: CAISPTGGASGYTF. The V and J genes are TRBV10-3 and TRBJ1-2; TRBD1 matches 9 bases. Per the germline V gene, CDR1 is ENHRY and CDR2 is SYGVKD. Unmatched junction bases numbered 8, after V lost 5 bases and J lost 7 bases. The CDR3 covers 14 residues.

The sample holds one count of this clone. The V gene is TRBV4-1, the J gene TRBJ1-4, with D possibly TRBD1 on 6 matching bases. Per germline, CDR1 MGHRA and CDR2 YSYEKL. The CDR3 spans 15 residues. The CDR3 DNA is TGCGCGGCAGCCCCCGTCGGACAGAATAATGAAAAACTGTTTTTT. The encoded protein is CAAAPVGQNNEKLFF.

V usage is TRBV6-5 and J usage is TRBJ1-1; tentative D call: TRBD1 (6 bases). Between the trimmed V and J ends, which lost 4 bases and 3 bases, there was a span of 12 bases. The CDR3 runs 14 residues. Germline V gene lookup returns CDR1 MNHEY and CDR2 SVGAGI. CDR3 DNA sequence: TGTGCCAGCAGTTCCAGGGGCGAGTACACTGAAGCTTTCTTT. Amino acids: CASSSRGEYTEAFF.

The chain recombines TRBV9 with TRBJ2-1; the D is unclear. The V gene lost 4 bases and the J gene lost 0 bases, with 14 bases spanning the gap. There are 16 residues in the CDR3. Germline V gives CDR1 SGDLS, CDR2 YYNGEE. The CDR3 reads CASSLYSLPSYNEQFF. In DNA, the CDR3 is TGTGCCAGCAGCCTCTACTCCCTGCCCTCCTACAATGAGCAGTTCTTC.

The rearrangement uses TRBV5-1 and TRBJ1-1; D possibly corresponds to TRBD1 (5 bases). The CDR3 consists of 14 residues. V gave up 6 bases and J gave up 1 base, with 13 bases separating them. From germline, CDR1 is SGHRS and CDR2 YFSETQ. The CDR3 DNA follows: TGCGCCAGCACTATGCAGGGCGGGAACACTGAAGCTTTCTTT. Translation gives CASTMQGGNTEAFF.

The chain carries TRBV5-1 and TRBJ2-1; D gene ambiguous. The V end lost 2 bases, the J end lost 5 bases, and 17 bases lay between the germline ends. The CDR3 covers 16 residues. Looked up from germline, CDR1 is SGHRS and CDR2 is YFSETQ. The CDR3 spells CASSFVLPKRDNEQFF. CDR3 nucleotides: TGCGCCAGCAGCTTTGTTTTACCGAAAAGGGACAATGAGCAGTTCTTC.

The chain carries TRBV9 and TRBJ1-1, with D maybe TRBD1 (5 bases). CDR1 and CDR2 (germline): SGDLS, YYNGEE. The CDR3 runs 17 residues. Trimming stripped 0 bases from V and 0 bases from J, with 15 bases between. The CDR3 spells CASSVAEGRAVNTEAFF. The CDR3, as DNA: TGTGCCAGCAGCGTAGCTGAGGGGAGGGCTGTGAACACTGAAGCTTTCTTT.

Only one count was recorded for this clone. The chain recombines TRBV7-9 with TRBJ1-1; D uncertain. The CDR3 has 14 residues. Germline lookup yields CDR1 SEHNR and CDR2 FQNEAQ (reference sequence). The V and J ends lost 5 bases and 4 bases respectively, with 14 bases between them. CDR3 coding DNA: TGTGCCAGCAGCGGCGAAGCACGGACCACTGAAGCTTTCTTT. Residues: CASSGEARTTEAFF.

This clone was observed once. This sequence joins TRBV5-1 and TRBJ1-2; D possibly corresponds to TRBD1 (6 bases). CDR1 is SGHRS, CDR2 YFSETQ, per germline. The V and J ends lost 2 bases and 2 bases respectively, with 10 bases between them. This CDR3 region has 14 residues. This CDR3 is CASSFDRPNYGYTF. CDR3 sequence (DNA): TGCGCCAGCAGCTTCGACAGGCCGAACTATGGCTACACCTTC.

This chain uses TRBV4-1 with TRBJ2-7, with D possibly TRBD2 on 6 matching bases. Germline CDR1 MGHRA, CDR2 YSYEKL. Deletions cut 1 base from V and 6 bases from J, with 19 bases between. The CDR3 has 16 residues. The CDR3 sequence: CASSQAQRTSPSEQYF. The CDR3 bases are TGCGCCAGCAGCCAAGCTCAACGCACTAGCCCTTCCGAGCAGTACTTC.

The chain joins TRBV29-1 to TRBJ2-3, with TRBD2 matching over 7 bases. With 7 bases clipped from V and 5 bases from J, the junction kept 6 bases outside the gene matches. CDR3 length equals 12 residues. The germline V gene has CDR1 SQVTM and CDR2 ANQGSEA. Here the CDR3 DNA reads TGCAGCGCAAACCGGGGGGTAGATACGCAGTATTTT. Its protein is CSANRGVDTQYF.

This chain connects TRBV19 to TRBJ2-1, with D possibly being TRBD2 (6 bases). Between the trimmed V and J ends, which lost 5 bases and 3 bases, there was a span of 11 bases. The CDR3 has 14 residues. Germline CDR1 and CDR2: LNHDA and SQIVND (reference sequence). The CDR3 DNA reads as TGTGCCAGTAGTCCCACCGGGAGCTACAATGAGCAGTTCTTC. This gives the protein CASSPTGSYNEQFF.